This T cell receptor (beta chain) was retrieved from a study of T cells expressing NK-cell markers. TCRdb reprocessed the 5' RACE reads and stores each CDR3 protein as one record, lacking DNA. This listing includes roughly 430,000 distinct CDR3 sequences. This CDR3 contains 14 residues. The germline V gene encodes CDR1 SEHNR and CDR2 FQNEAQ (reference sequence). The source is a woman aged 18 to 75 in good health. The sequencing input was blood T cells: a sorted CD56 or NKG2C T cell subset, CD4+ or CD8+ T cells, or bulk PBMC T cells (not recorded which). The chain couples TRBV7-9 to TRBJ2-5; the TRBD2 assignment by TCRdb is unverifiable without DNA. The CDR3 reads CASSSRTRQETQYF.